The subject of this entry is one T cell receptor beta chain. The CDR3 runs to 16 residues. From germline, CDR1 is SEHNR and CDR2 FQNEAQ (reference sequence). Trimming removed 0 bases at V and 3 bases at J, with 13 bases between. Using immunoSEQ multiplex PCR, the repertoire was profiled, and TCRdb retains in-frame clones only, with some absent. The table includes 270,000 or so clones, approximately 90% detected once. This specimen comes from a study of blood T cell repertoires in COVID-19. Sequencing input: peripheral blood. The gene calls are TRBV7-9 and TRBJ2-3; D gene uncertain. This clonotype originated in a man aged 35 to 55 with acute or convalescent COVID-19. The CDR3 is CASSLARQSETDTQYF. The CDR3 bases are TGTGCCAGCAGCTTAGCGCGGCAGTCGGAAACAGATACGCAGTATTTT.